The rows below give T cell receptor beta chains drawn from one sample of a study of T cell repertoires in cytomegalovirus infection. TCRdb re-called the reads with MiXCR, one entry per CDR3 protein. The table includes more than 650,000 distinct CDR3 sequences, less than 40% detected once. Sequences were obtained from PBMCs. All receptors come from a human donor in good health (CMV status not recorded). Some clones in this sample may be carry-over from other donors' samples. The CDR3 runs from the conserved cysteine through the conserved F or W. A D gene is named only where the DNA matches it firmly. For some rows the clone size is stated as once, few or many, or as a class when expanded; others skip it.

d_gene	v_gene	j_gene	abundance	CDR3nt	CDR3aa
-	TRBV7-3	TRBJ1-5	-	TGTGCCAGCAGCTTAACTAGGGGAGTCAATCAGCCCCAGCATTTT	CASSLTRGVNQPQHF
TRBD2	TRBV19	TRBJ2-3	-	TGTGCCAGTAGTACTTACGATACCAGCCCCATAAGCGGGAGAGGAACAGATACGCAGTATTTT	CASSTYDTSPISGRGTDTQYF
-	TRBV7-8	TRBJ1-2	many	TGTGCCAGCAGCTTGCCTCAGGAGGGCTATGGCTACACCTTC	CASSLPQEGYGYTF
-	TRBV20-1	TRBJ1-2	-	TGCAGTGCTAGAGGCGTCGGCTATGGCTACACCTTC	CSARGVGYGYTF
-	TRBV5-4	TRBJ1-2	few	TGTGCCAGCAGCCGAGATGGAGTTTATGGCTACACCTTC	CASSRDGVYGYTF
-	TRBV7-6	TRBJ2-3	few	TGTGCCAGCAGTCAGGAATCAGATACGCAGTATTTT	CASSQESDTQYF
-	TRBV27	TRBJ1-1	-	TGTGCCAGCAGTTTAGAAGGGACAAGGAACACTGAAGCTTTCTTT	CASSLEGTRNTEAFF
-	TRBV27	TRBJ1-4	-	TGTGCCAGCAGTAAGCTTAGTCATGAAAAACTGTTTTTT	CASSKLSHEKLFF
TRBD2	TRBV7-6	TRBJ2-7	many	TGTGCCAGCAGCTTATCGGGAGGTATCGGTTACGAGCAGTACTTC	CASSLSGGIGYEQYF
TRBD1	TRBV7-6	TRBJ1-4	few	TGTGCCAGCAGCTTAGGGACGGACAGGTCAAATGAAAAACTGTTTTTT	CASSLGTDRSNEKLFF
TRBD1	TRBV27	TRBJ1-5	-	TGTGCCAGCAGTTTATCAGACAGGGACGGTCAGCCCCAGCATTTT	CASSLSDRDGQPQHF
TRBD2	TRBV24-1	TRBJ2-1	-	TGTGCCACCAGTGATTCACGACTAGCGGGACGAAATGAGCAGTTCTTC	CATSDSRLAGRNEQFF
-	TRBV12-3/TRBV12-4	TRBJ1-5	-	TGTGCCAGCAGTCCCACTTCCTTGGTGCATCAGCCCCAGCATTTT	CASSPTSLVHQPQHF
-	TRBV11-1	TRBJ2-3	-	TGTGCCAGCAGCTTAGCGGTCCCAGGCGTTAGCACAGATACGCAGTATTTT	CASSLAVPGVSTDTQYF
TRBD2	TRBV11-2	TRBJ2-1	-	TGTGCCAGCAGCTTAGTAAGCGGGGGGCTTTATGAGCAGTTCTTC	CASSLVSGGLYEQFF
TRBD2	TRBV7-2	TRBJ2-7	-	TGTGCCAGCAGCGGGGGAAACCTAGCGGACCTCTCCTACGAGCAGTACTTC	CASSGGNLADLSYEQYF
TRBD2	TRBV4-1	TRBJ2-2	few	TGCGCCAGCAGACCTACAGAACTAGCGGGGGCCCTGGGGACCGGGGAGCTGTTTTTT	CASRPTELAGALGTGELFF
TRBD2	TRBV12-3/TRBV12-4	TRBJ2-4	few	TGTGCCAGCAACCCTAGCGGACTAGCCAAAAACATTCAGTACTTC	CASNPSGLAKNIQYF
-	TRBV27	TRBJ2-7	once	TGTGCCAGCAGTTTCAGGGGTCCGGTCGAGCAGTACTTC	CASSFRGPVEQYF
-	TRBV28	TRBJ1-2	once	TGTGCCAGCAGTTTAAACATAGAAAACTATGGCTACACCTTC	CASSLNIENYGYTF
-	TRBV20-1	TRBJ1-3	few	TGCAGTGCTAGGGGGGGGGCATCTGGAAACACCATATATTTT	CSARGGASGNTIYF
TRBD1	TRBV7-2	TRBJ2-1	-	TGTGCCAGCAGTTTGTCACAGGGGGCGCGAAACAATGAGCAGTTCTTC	CASSLSQGARNNEQFF
-	TRBV11-2	TRBJ2-5	many	TGTGCCAGCAGCTTAGATCTGAACGTCTACCGGGTGGAGACCCAGTACTTC	CASSLDLNVYRVETQYF
TRBD2	TRBV6-2/TRBV6-3	TRBJ2-5	-	TGTGCCAGCAGTTACTCCCGGACTAGCGGGGGATTTGCCCAGTACTTC	CASSYSRTSGGFAQYF
-	TRBV14	TRBJ1-1	-	TGTGCCAGCAGCCCGGGAGGAACGACTGAAGCTTTCTTT	CASSPGGTTEAFF
-	TRBV7-8	TRBJ1-5	many	TGTGCCAGCAGCTTAGATGGACTCCAAAATCAGCCCCAGCATTTT	CASSLDGLQNQPQHF
TRBD1	TRBV28	TRBJ2-3	-	TGTGCCAGCAAGGGTTACAATCCGGGACAGGGGGGCACAGATACGCAGTATTTT	CASKGYNPGQGGTDTQYF
-	TRBV10-3	TRBJ1-2	few	TGTGCCTCACGGTCCTCCGTTGCAGCCGCCCCCTATGGCTACACCTTC	CASRSSVAAAPYGYTF
-	TRBV19	TRBJ2-5	-	TGTGCCAGTAGTATCCGCGACCGAGGCGTGGAGACCCAGTACTTC	CASSIRDRGVETQYF
-	TRBV5-1	TRBJ1-4	once	TGCGCCAGCAGCACGGGCCCCCAGGAAAAACTGTTTTTT	CASSTGPQEKLFF
TRBD1	TRBV7-3	TRBJ2-1	few	TGTGCCAGCAGCTTAGGCAGGGGGCAAGTGGGCTACAATGAGCAGTTCTTC	CASSLGRGQVGYNEQFF
-	TRBV7-8	TRBJ2-2	few	TGTGCCAGCAGCAGAACAATGGCGGAGGTTGTCACCGGGGAGCTGTTTTTT	CASSRTMAEVVTGELFF